Listed below are T cell receptor beta chains from one sample, sequenced in a study of cytomegalovirus exposure and HLA in healthy donors. This table comes from immunoSEQ multiplex PCR, and its TCRdb copy is limited to in-frame clones, with some not included. Recorded here are tens of thousands of clones; the top ten clones represent around 4.7%. Sequencing was carried out using PBMCs. The origin of the receptors is a female donor in good health and CMV-seronegative. Each CDR3 is given with its conserved first and last residue. Fields, in order: J gene, V gene, D gene, CDR3 protein, CDR3 DNA. A D gene is named only where the DNA matches it firmly.

TRBJ2-7	TRBV11-2	.	CASSLNPGHNYEQYF	TGTGCCAGCAGCCTAAATCCGGGACACAACTACGAGCAGTACTTC
TRBJ1-1	TRBV7-3	.	CASSLEQGTEAFF	TGTGCCAGCAGCCTCGAGCAGGGCACTGAAGCTTTCTTT
TRBJ1-1	TRBV28	.	CASSPPVGRTEAFF	TGTGCCAGCAGTCCCCCCGTTGGGAGGACTGAAGCTTTCTTT
TRBJ1-1	TRBV9	TRBD1	CASSVDQGARTNTEAFF	TGTGCCAGCAGCGTAGACCAGGGGGCCCGCACTAACACTGAAGCTTTCTTT
TRBJ1-5	TRBV4-2	.	CASSQEGPGGQPQHF	TGTGCCAGCAGCCAAGAGGGCCCGGGAGGGCAGCCCCAGCATTTT
TRBJ2-6	TRBV5-1	TRBD1	CASSYTLLQGGAGANVLTF	TGCGCCAGCAGCTACACTCTCCTACAGGGGGGTGCAGGGGCCAACGTCCTGACTTTC
TRBJ1-1	TRBV30	TRBD1	CAWPGQVRGEAFF	TGTGCCTGGCCGGGACAGGTGAGGGGTGAAGCTTTCTTT
TRBJ2-4	TRBV19	TRBD1	CASSIDRGSKRYF	TGTGCCAGTAGTATCGACAGGGGTAGCAAGAGGTACTTC
TRBJ2-5	TRBV18	TRBD1	CASSPSGGRETQYF	TGTGCCAGCTCACCGTCAGGGGGCAGGGAGACCCAGTACTTC
TRBJ2-5	TRBV11-3	TRBD2	CASSLAAGGETQYF	TGTGCCAGCAGCTTAGCCGCGGGGGGCGAGACCCAGTACTTC
TRBJ2-3	TRBV6-4	TRBD2	CASSDGSGGAVDTQYF	TGTGCCAGCAGTGACGGCTCGGGGGGGGCTGTAGATACGCAGTATTTT
TRBJ1-3	TRBV18	TRBD1	CASSPGIGTGPGNTIYF	TGTGCCAGCTCACCAGGGATCGGGACAGGACCTGGAAACACCATATATTTT
TRBJ2-2	TRBV28	.	CASSPLGGAKPGELFF	TGTGCCAGCAGTCCCCTGGGGGGGGCGAAACCCGGGGAGCTGTTTTTT
TRBJ2-3	TRBV19	TRBD2	CASSRVAGEGDTQYF	TGTGCCAGTAGTCGAGTAGCGGGGGAGGGAGATACGCAGTATTTT
TRBJ2-7	TRBV7-3	.	CASSATRTSGKYF	TGTGCCAGCAGCGCCACCCGGACCTCGGGGAAGTACTTC